This T cell receptor beta chain was identified in a study of blood T cell repertoires in COVID-19. For the study at large: Italy, Spain and the United States were the sources of the convalescent and acute COVID-19 samples.

Sequenced by immunoSEQ multiplex PCR; TCRdb stores in-frame clones only, minus some. The sample has more than 95,000 clones; roughly 84% are singletons. The CDR3 sequence is 15 residues long. Between the trimmed V and J ends, which lost 6 bases and 4 bases, there was a span of 17 bases. Germline-derived CDR1 and CDR2 are MGHRA and YSYEKL. The receptor comes from a man in his sixties with acute or convalescent COVID-19. The chain combines TRBV4-1 with TRBJ2-3, with a tentative D call TRBD1 (6 bases). The sequencing input was peripheral blood. The CDR3 loop reads CASSRTASSADTQYF. The CDR3 DNA follows: TGCGCCAGCAGTCGGACAGCCTCTTCCGCAGATACGCAGTATTTT.